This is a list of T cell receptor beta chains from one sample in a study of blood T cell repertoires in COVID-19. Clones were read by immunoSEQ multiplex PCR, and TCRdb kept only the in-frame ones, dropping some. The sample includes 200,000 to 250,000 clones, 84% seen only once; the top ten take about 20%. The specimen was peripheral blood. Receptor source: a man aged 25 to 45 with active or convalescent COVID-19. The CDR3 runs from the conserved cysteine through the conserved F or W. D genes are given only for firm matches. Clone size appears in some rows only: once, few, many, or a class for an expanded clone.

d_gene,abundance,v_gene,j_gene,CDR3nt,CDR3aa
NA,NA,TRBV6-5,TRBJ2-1,TGTGCCAAAAGGGGGGGGACCTACAATGAGCAGTTCTTC,CAKRGGTYNEQFF
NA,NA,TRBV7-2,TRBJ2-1,TGTGCCAGCAGCCCCCTCCGCGGGGCCTACAATGAGCAGTTCTTC,CASSPLRGAYNEQFF
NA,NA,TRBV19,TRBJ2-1,TGTGCCAGTAGTAGAACCAGCAATGAGCAGTTCTTC,CASSRTSNEQFF
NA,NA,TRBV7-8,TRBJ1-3,TGTGCCAGCAGCTCACAGGGTCTTGGAAACACCATATATTTT,CASSSQGLGNTIYF
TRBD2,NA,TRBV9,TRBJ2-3,TGTGCCAGCAGGCGGGGGACAGATACGCAGTATTTT,CASRRGTDTQYF
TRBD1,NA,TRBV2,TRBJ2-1,TGTGCCACCGGACAGGGTGATTCCAATGAGCAGTTCTTC,CATGQGDSNEQFF
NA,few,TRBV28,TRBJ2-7,TGTGCCAGCAGTTTAAGCAGGTCCTACGAGCAGTACTTC,CASSLSRSYEQYF
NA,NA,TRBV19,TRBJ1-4,TGTGCCAGTAGTATATCCGGTAATGAAAAACTGTTTTTT,CASSISGNEKLFF
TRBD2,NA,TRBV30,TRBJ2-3,TGTGCCTGGAGTCTTAAGGTTGGGACTAGCGGGAGAGCGCAGTATTTT,CAWSLKVGTSGRAQYF
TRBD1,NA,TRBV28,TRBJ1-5,TGTGCCAGCAGTCGAACGGGACAGGGGGCCAGGCAGCCCCAGCATTTT,CASSRTGQGARQPQHF
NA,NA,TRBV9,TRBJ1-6,TGTGCCAGCAGCGTAGCCGCAGATTCACCCCTCCACTTT,CASSVAADSPLHF
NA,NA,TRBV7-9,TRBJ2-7,TGTGCCAGCAGCTCGACGACAGGAACCTACGAGCAGTACTTC,CASSSTTGTYEQYF
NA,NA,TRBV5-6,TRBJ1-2,TGTGCCAGCAGCGGAGCCACCGCTTACTATGGCTACACCTTC,CASSGATAYYGYTF
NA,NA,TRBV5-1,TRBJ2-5,TGCGCCAGCAGCTTGGGCACATCTCAAGAGACCCAGTACTTC,CASSLGTSQETQYF
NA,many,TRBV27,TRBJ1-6,TGTGCCAGCAGCTTACCAGGGGCACCCCTCCACTTT,CASSLPGAPLHF
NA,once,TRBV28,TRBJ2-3,TGTGCCAGCGGTTCGGGCACAGATACGCAGTATTTT,CASGSGTDTQYF
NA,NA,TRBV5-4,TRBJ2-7,TGTGCCAGCAACCTCCAGGGTGCTACGGAGCAGTACTTC,CASNLQGATEQYF
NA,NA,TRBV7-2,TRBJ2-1,TGTGCCAGCAGCTTTTCGAGGGATGTCAATGAGCAGTTCTTC,CASSFSRDVNEQFF
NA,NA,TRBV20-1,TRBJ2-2,TGCAGTGCTAGTGGGCAGGGAGGCGGCACCGGGGAGCTGTTTTTT,CSASGQGGGTGELFF
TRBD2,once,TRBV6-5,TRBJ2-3,TGTGCCAGCAGTTCTAGCGGGGAGGGGACGCAGTATTTT,CASSSSGEGTQYF
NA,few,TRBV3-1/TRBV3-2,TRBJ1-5,TGTGCCAGCAGCCAAAAGCTCGGCAATCAGCCCCAGCATTTT,CASSQKLGNQPQHF
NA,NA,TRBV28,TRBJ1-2,TGTGCTTCGGCGAACAGGGCTAACTATGGCTACACCTTC,CASANRANYGYTF
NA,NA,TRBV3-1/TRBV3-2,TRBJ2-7,TGTGCCAGCAGCCAAGGGCAGGTGTACGAGCAGTACTTC,CASSQGQVYEQYF
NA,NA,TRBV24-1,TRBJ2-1,TGTGCCACCAGTGATTTGGAGCACTACAATGAGCAGTTCTTC,CATSDLEHYNEQFF
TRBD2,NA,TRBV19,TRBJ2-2,TGTGCCAGTAGTATGGGCCTAGCGGGAAAAACCGGGGAGCTGTTTTTT,CASSMGLAGKTGELFF
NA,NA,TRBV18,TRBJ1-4,TGTGCCAGCTCACCAGGAGGGGCGAGTGAAAAACTGTTTTTT,CASSPGGASEKLFF
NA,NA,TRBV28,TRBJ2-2,TGTGCCAGCAGCCCCCCCGACTGGATAAACACCGGGGAGCTGTTTTTT,CASSPPDWINTGELFF
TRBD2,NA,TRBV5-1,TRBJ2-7,TGCGCCAGCAGCCAAGGAATCGTCGGGGGGGAGCAGTACTTC,CASSQGIVGGEQYF
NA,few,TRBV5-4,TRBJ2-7,TGTGCCAGCAGCCCGGCGGGGAGCTCCTACGAGCAGTACTTC,CASSPAGSSYEQYF
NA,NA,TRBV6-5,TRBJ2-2,TGTGCCAGCAGTTACCGGGGGACGGGAAACACCGGGGAGCTGTTTTTT,CASSYRGTGNTGELFF
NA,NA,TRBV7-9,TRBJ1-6,TGTGCCAGCAGGGCCCGATTGAATTCACCCCTCCACTTT,CASRARLNSPLHF
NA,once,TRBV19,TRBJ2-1,TGTGCCAGTAGTATAGGGTGGCGGGTATCATACACTGAGCAGTTCTTC,CASSIGWRVSYTEQFF
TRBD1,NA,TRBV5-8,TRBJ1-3,TGTGCCAGCAGTACGATCTCAGGGGGCACCATATATTTT,CASSTISGGTIYF
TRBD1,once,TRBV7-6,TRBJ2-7,TGTGCCAGCAGCCCGCTCTACAGGGGTCGCTACGAGCAGTACTTC,CASSPLYRGRYEQYF
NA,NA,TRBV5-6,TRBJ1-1,TGTGCCAGCAGCCGATTCGGGGCTGAAGCTTTCTTT,CASSRFGAEAFF
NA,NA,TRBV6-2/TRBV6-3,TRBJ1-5,TGTGCCAGCAGTTACGGTGGGGGCGGCAATCAGCCCCAGCATTTT,CASSYGGGGNQPQHF
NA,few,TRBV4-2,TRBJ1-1,TGTGCCAGCAGCCAAGATACACTGAACACTGAAGCTTTCTTT,CASSQDTLNTEAFF
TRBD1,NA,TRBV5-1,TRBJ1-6,TGCGCCAGCAGCTGGGGACAGGGGGCTAGCTCACCCCTCCACTTT,CASSWGQGASSPLHF
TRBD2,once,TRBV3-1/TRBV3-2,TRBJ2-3,TGTGCCAGCACTACCCGGGGGGGAAGAAGCACAGATACGCAGTATTTT,CASTTRGGRSTDTQYF
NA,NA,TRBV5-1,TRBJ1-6,TGCGCCAGCAGCCCGGACCTTGTGGGGACATATTCACCCCTCCACTTT,CASSPDLVGTYSPLHF
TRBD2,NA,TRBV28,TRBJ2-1,TGTGCCAGCAGTTCCCCGCCCGGGGTAGCGGGGGGCTACAATGAGCAGTTCTTC,CASSSPPGVAGGYNEQFF
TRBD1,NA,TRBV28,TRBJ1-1,TGTGCCAGCACCTTAAGCCCGACAGGGTTCACTGAAGCTTTCTTT,CASTLSPTGFTEAFF